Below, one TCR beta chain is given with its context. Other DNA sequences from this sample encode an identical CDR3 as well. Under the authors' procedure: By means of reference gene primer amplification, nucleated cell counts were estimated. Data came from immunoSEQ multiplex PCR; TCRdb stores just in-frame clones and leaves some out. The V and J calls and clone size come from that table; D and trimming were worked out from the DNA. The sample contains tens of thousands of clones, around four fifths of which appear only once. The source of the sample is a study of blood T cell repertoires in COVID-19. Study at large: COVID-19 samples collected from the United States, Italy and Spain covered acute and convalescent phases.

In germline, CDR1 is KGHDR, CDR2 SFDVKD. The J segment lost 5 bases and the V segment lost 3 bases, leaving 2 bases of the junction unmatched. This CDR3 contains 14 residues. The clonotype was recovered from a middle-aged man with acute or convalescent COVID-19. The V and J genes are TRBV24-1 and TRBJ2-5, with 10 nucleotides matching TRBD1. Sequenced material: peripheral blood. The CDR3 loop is CATSDRTGGETQYF. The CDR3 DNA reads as TGTGCCACCAGTGATAGGACAGGGGGGGAGACCCAGTACTTC.